The subject of this entry is one TCR beta chain. The record originates from a study of control samples from healthy donors and cancer patients. Method: immunoSEQ multiplex PCR; TCRdb's copy keeps in-frame clones and lacks some. The data show about 20,000 clones, 65% to 90% seen once. The CDR3 loop spans 14 amino acids. CDR1 and CDR2 (germline): SGHAT, FQNNGV. Trimming pared 0 bases from V and 6 bases from J, leaving 12 bases between. The receptor's source is a man in his fifties or sixties with head and neck cancer. The sample was PBMCs. The rearrangement uses TRBV11-2 and TRBJ2-7; a possible D gene is TRBD1 (6 bases). CDR3 nucleotide sequence: TGTGCCAGCAGCTTAGACAGGGGCCGTTCCGAGCAGTACTTC. This translates into CASSLDRGRSEQYF.